This T cell receptor (beta chain) was found in a study of blood T cell repertoires in COVID-19. Study at large: Acute and convalescent COVID-19 samples came from the United States, Italy and Spain. PBMCs, B-cell-depleted T cells, or T cells were the source of the cDNA or gDNA that made up the material.

Authors' data handling: Nucleated cell counts were estimated from reference gene primer amplification. TCRdb's copy holds only in-frame clones and misses some; the assay was immunoSEQ multiplex PCR. V, J and clone size are those of that table, while D and trimming were read from the DNA. The repertoire has 45,000 to 65,000 clones, around 87% of them found once; the top ten carry about 9.4%. CDR3 length: 13 residues. Germline V lookup: CDR1 SNHLY, CDR2 FYNNEI. V gave up 4 bases and J gave up 8 bases; unmatched junction bases: 4. The sample was peripheral blood. The chain carries TRBV2 and TRBJ2-1; 8 nucleotides align to TRBD2. This receptor was taken from a human donor with acute or convalescent COVID-19. The donor label of this sample is uncertain. The CDR3 loop reads CASSATSADEQFF. The CDR3 coding sequence is TGTGCCAGCAGTGCGACTAGCGCGGATGAGCAGTTCTTC.